These 2 T cell receptor beta chains originate from one sample sequenced in a study of shared clonotypes between healthy human individuals. The protocol was immunoSEQ multiplex PCR, while the TCRdb copy is restricted to in-frame clones and leaves out a portion. The repertoire has nearly 1 million clones, 70% to 85% of them found once; the top ten carry about 1.5%. The sample consisted of memory CD4+ T cells sorted from blood. Subset given: CD45RA-negative fraction. These receptors came from a man between 18 and 35 years old in good health.

J is TRBJ1-4 and V is TRBV7-2; D is uncertain. Trimming left V 5 bases short and J 4 bases short, with 8 bases between. The CDR3 extends over 13 amino acids. The V gene's germline CDR1 is SGHTA and CDR2 FQGNSA. CDR3 nucleotide sequence: TGTGCCAGCAGCCCCGGGCTTAATGAAAAACTGTTTTTT. Translated: CASSPGLNEKLFF.

On this clone: Other DNA sequences in the sample encode the same CDR3. This chain joins TRBV2 and TRBJ2-2; D perhaps matches TRBD2 (5 bases). The CDR3 contains 14 residues. CDR1 is SNHLY and CDR2 is FYNNEI in the germline V gene. Trimming pared 6 bases from V and 2 bases from J, leaving 10 bases between. The CDR3 here is CASRGALNTGELFF. DNA for the CDR3: TGTGCCAGCAGGGGAGCTCTCAACACCGGGGAGCTGTTTTTT.